This TCR beta chain comes out of a study of blood T cell repertoires in COVID-19 (dated by TCRdb to the early 2020s). Regarding the study in general: Samples from collaborators originated in the United States, Italy and Spain and spanned both the acute and convalescent phases of COVID-19. The prospective study material was composed of cDNA or gDNA derived from T cells, B-cell-depleted T cells, or PBMCs. Subjects who had been exposed to COVID-19, were actively infected with it, or had recovered from it provided the deeply sampled blood TCRbeta repertoires that made up the dataset. A freely available public database, intended as a resource for researchers studying the immune response to SARS-CoV-2, is where the repertoires were released. Samples came from the ongoing ImmuneRACE study (first 160 participants) plus 1,254 subjects from 6 global collaborators. A de-identified subject ID, COVID-19 status, age in years and sex were almost always included in the sample metadata. Where HLA class I and class II types were available, the types were taken from metadata supplied by the sample provider, not from assay-based typing. Beyond this particular receptor, the publication reports: The quantity of clinical and demographic metadata differed by source and by participant and was supplied without curation.

Collaborating institutions collected whole blood in K2EDTA tubes following their own protocols. For TCRbeta analysis, collaborators shipped samples in one of three forms: frozen whole blood, isolated PBMCs, or DNA extracted from either of those sample types. The CDR3 covers 15 residues, taking in both the cysteine and the phenylalanine. The sequence is cut down to CDR3 DNA, 45 bases in frame from base 1. From a lookup of the germline V gene (reference sequence), CDR1 and CDR2 are SEHNR and FQNEAQ. Trimmed from V: 5 bases; trimmed from J: 8 bases; junction bases lacking a gene match: 8. As to this clone: The specificity of this receptor is unknown. Base qualities are missing; no much larger clone stands one base away.

TCRbeta CDR3 regions were amplified from genomic DNA by means of the immunoSEQ Assay, a bias-controlled multiplex PCR. The authors' pipeline ran thus. Nucleated cell counts per sample were estimated from amplification of reference gene primers within the assay. Sequence reads were collapsed and filtered to measure the absolute abundance of every unique TCRbeta CDR3 rearrangement. For each sample, productive Simpson clonality was calculated as the square root of Simpson's diversity index across productive rearrangements. The immuneACCESS repertoire file appears here via TCRdb, limited to in-frame rearrangements. These files lack a portion of the clones; in checked studies, under half of the deficit traces to unresolved V genes, and the cause of the others is not known. The D gene and trimming were derived from the DNA, and the V and J assignments and clone size from that table. The sample table holds some 15,000 clones, of which around 74% were seen once. The top ten hold approximately 15% of the sample.

In this chain, TRBV7-9 is recombined with TRBJ2-1; TRBD2 fits 11 bases in the junction. The source is a man in his 60s with acute or convalescent COVID-19. What was sequenced was peripheral blood. Here the CDR3 is given as CASSRTSGLFDEQFF. The DNA sequence is TGTGCCAGCAGCCGGACTAGCGGGCTGTTCGATGAGCAGTTCTTC.